This T cell receptor beta chain emerged from a study of T cell repertoires and Cas9 in healthy adults (dated by TCRdb to 2016 to 2019). For the wider study: Within the CD4 and CD8 compartments, the researchers characterized SpCas9-reactive T cells in terms of multi-effector potency, cytotoxicity and lineage determination. This study looked at whether people already carry T cell immunity to the Streptococcus pyogenes Cas9 nuclease (SpCas9), the enzyme used in CRISPR gene editing.

With respect to this clone: Its antigen is still unknown. No much larger clonotype is one base removed from it; base qualities were not supplied.

The junction carries 18 bases between V and J, which are trimmed by 7 bases and 9 bases respectively. CDR1 is given as LNHDA and CDR2 as SQIVND, both from the germline V gene (reference sequence). The CDR3, cysteine through phenylalanine, is 14 amino acids long. This entry keeps only the CDR3 DNA: 42 bases, framed from base 1. Healthy humans served as the donors. Library generation was performed with the immunoSEQ multiplex PCR assay. TCRdb re-hosts the immuneACCESS table, in-frame sequences only. Its copies lack some clones; in the studies checked, an unresolved V gene accounts for under half of them, and the cause for the rest is not known. The sample records more than 20,000 clones, 85% to 95% of which are singletons. More than 0.65% of the sample is in the top ten clones. Study-level results and caveats: In vitro, SpCas9-reactive regulatory T cells were reported to reduce the proliferation and function of SpCas9-reactive effector T cells.

The sequenced material came from CD4+ effector T cells (CD127+, CD25-, CD137-, CD154-) from PBMCs; culture status not recorded. The clonotype originates from a human donor in good health. Rearrangement joined TRBV19 to TRBJ2-2; TRBD2 is possibly the D segment (6 matching bases). The CDR3 is CASTLGGFKRELFF. In nucleotide form, the sequence is TGTGCCAGTACCTTGGGGGGATTCAAGAGGGAGCTGTTTTTT. With all but the CDR3 taken from the reference TRBV19 and TRBJ2-2 genes, the full variable domain is: DGGITQSPKYLFRKEGQNVTLSCEQNLNHDAMYWYRQDPGQGLRLIYYSQIVNDFQKGDIAEGYSVSREKKESFPLTVTSAQKNPTAFYLCASTLGGFKRELFFGEGSRLTVL.